The T cell receptor (beta chain) under discussion was sequenced for a study of T cells in Graves' hyperthyroidism and ophthalmopathy. The CDR3 extends over 14 amino acids. V was shortened by 0 bases and J by 6 bases, with 12 bases between the two germline ends. From RNA transcripts, TCR beta CDR3 regions were amplified. The TCR CDR3 was amplified in a first-round RT-PCR using the HTBI primer set. TCRdb reanalysed the multiplex PCR reads using MiXCR and keeps one entry per CDR3 protein. Counted here are about 400,000 distinct CDR3 sequences, 13% to 15% occurring once; the ten biggest clones make up roughly 19%. There are many counts of this clonotype. Its target is unknown. Study conclusions and caveats: Most thyroid clonotypes that were expanded above 0.001 also turned up in blood.

This chain joins TRBV12-3 or TRBV12-4 and TRBJ2-7; tentatively, D is TRBD2 (6 bases). Sequencing was done on a sample of blood. This TCR was recovered from a woman aged 55-69 years with Graves' ophthalmopathy. CDR3 sequence reads: CASSLAGEEVEQYF. The CDR3 DNA reads as TGTGCCAGCAGTTTAGCGGGGGAGGAGGTCGAGCAGTACTTC.